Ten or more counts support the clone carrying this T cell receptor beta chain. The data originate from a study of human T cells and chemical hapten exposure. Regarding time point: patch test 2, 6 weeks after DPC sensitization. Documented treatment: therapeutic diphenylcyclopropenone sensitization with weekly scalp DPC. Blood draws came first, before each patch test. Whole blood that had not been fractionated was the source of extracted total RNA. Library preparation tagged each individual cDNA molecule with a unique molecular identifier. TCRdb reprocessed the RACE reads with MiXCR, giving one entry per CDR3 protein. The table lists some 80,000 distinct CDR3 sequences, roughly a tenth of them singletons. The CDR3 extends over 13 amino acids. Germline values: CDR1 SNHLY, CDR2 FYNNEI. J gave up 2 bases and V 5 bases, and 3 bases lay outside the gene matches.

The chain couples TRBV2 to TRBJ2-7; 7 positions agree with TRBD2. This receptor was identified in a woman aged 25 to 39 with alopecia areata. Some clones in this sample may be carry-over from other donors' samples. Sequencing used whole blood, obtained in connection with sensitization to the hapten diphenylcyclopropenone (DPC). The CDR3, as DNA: TGTGCCAGCAGTCTCGGGACTACCTACGAGCAGTACTTC. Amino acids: CASSLGTTYEQYF.